This TCR beta chain appears in the sequencing data of a study of T cell responses to AZD1222 COVID-19 vaccine. Study findings and constraints: Vaccine-associated CD4 TCRs ranged over spike, dominating at 160-218 and 743-854.

The CDR3 runs 15 residues. V lost 4 bases to trimming and J lost 2 bases, with 13 bases between them. Remarks on this clone: Its antigen is as yet unknown.

Method: immunoSEQ multiplex PCR; TCRdb's copy keeps in-frame clones and lacks some. The sample gives 60,000 to 70,000 clones, 82% of which show up once; 5% to 6% is in the top ten. The chain couples TRBV5-3 to TRBJ1-5; TRBD1 might be the D (5 bases). TRBV5-3 is an ORF, with its function uncertain. This clonotype was sampled from an adult in good health. Source: peripheral blood, taken on day 0 of AZD1222 vaccination. The CDR3 bases are TGTGCCAGAAGCCCGGCGGGGCGGGGCAATCAGCCCCAGCATTTT. This sequence encodes CARSPAGRGNQPQHF.